The T cell receptor beta chain under discussion was sequenced for a study of HIV-infected children after antiretroviral therapy interruption. As for the study in general: Children were on planned treatment interruption or continuous treatment.

Treatment indicated: PENTA 11 planned treatment interruption arm or continuous ART arm. CDR1 and CDR2 from the germline V gene are WSHSY and SAAADI. This CDR3 has 15 residues. Trimming took 6 bases from V and 4 from J; bases not matched to a gene: 6. This clonotype occurred many times. RNA-based 3' RACE libraries used unique molecular identifiers. TCRdb analysed the 3' RACE reads with MiXCR anew, one entry per CDR3 protein. The table shows some 90,000 distinct CDR3 sequences, with around 6.9% occurring only once. The TCR sequence derives from a pool of human donors with HIV. V is TRBV10-2 and J is TRBJ2-5; 12 bases match TRBD2. The material was CD45RA+ CD4+ T cells from PBMCs, pooled from several time points, obtained from a donor given antiretroviral therapy, either interrupted or continuous. The subset: naive CD4+ CD45RA+ CD45RO- T cells. Here the CDR3 DNA reads TGCGCCAGCAGCCTAGCGGGAGGGCCACTAGAGACCCAGTACTTC. Amino acids: CASSLAGGPLETQYF.